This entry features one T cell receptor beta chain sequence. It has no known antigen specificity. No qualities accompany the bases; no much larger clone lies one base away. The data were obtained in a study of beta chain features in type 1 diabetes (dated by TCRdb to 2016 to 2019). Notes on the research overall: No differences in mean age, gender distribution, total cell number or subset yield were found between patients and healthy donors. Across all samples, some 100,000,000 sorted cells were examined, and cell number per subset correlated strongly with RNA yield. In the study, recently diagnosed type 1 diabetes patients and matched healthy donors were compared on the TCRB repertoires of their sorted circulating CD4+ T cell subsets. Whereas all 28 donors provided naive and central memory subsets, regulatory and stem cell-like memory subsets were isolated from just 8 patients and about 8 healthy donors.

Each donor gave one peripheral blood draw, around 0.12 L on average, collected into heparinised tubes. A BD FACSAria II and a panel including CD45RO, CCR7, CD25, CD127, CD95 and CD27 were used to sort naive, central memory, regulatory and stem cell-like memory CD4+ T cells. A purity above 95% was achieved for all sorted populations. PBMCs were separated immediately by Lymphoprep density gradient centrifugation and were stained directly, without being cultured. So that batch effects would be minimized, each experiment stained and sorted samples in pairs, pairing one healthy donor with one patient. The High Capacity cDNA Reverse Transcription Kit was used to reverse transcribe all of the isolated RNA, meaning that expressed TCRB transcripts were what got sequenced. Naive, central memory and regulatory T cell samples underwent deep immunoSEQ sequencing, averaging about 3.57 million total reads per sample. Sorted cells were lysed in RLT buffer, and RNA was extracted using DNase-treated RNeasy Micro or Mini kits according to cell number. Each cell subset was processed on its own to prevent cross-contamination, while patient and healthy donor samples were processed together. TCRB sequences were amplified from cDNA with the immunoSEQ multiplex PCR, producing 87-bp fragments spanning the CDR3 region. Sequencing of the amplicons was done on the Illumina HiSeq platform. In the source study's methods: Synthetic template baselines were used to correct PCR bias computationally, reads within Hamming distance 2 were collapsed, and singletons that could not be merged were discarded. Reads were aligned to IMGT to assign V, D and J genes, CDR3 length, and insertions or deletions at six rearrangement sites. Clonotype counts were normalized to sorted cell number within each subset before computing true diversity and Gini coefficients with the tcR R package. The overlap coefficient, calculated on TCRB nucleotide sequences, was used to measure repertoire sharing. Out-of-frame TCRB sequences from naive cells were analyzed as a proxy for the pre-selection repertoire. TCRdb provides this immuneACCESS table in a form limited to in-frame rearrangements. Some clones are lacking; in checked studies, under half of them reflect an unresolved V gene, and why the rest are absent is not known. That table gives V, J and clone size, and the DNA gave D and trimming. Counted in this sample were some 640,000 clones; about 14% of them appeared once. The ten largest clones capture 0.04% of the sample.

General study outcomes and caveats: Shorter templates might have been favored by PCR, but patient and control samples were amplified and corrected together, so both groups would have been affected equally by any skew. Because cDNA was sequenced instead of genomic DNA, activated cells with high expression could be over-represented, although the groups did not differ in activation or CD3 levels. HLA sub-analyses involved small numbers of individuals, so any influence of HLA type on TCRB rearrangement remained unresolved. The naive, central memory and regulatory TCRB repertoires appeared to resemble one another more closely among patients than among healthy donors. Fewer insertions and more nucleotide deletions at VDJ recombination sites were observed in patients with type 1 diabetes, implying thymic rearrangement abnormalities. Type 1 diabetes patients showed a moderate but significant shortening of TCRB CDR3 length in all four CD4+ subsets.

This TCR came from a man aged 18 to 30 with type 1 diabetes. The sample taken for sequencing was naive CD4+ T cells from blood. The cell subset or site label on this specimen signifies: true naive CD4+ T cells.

The nucleotide sequence reads TGCAGCGTGGGGCACAGATTAACCTACGAGCAGTACTTC. Its protein product is CSVGHRLTYEQYF. In this chain, TRBV29-1 is recombined with TRBJ2-7; a tentative D call is TRBD1 (5 bases match). For CDR1 and CDR2, the germline V gene lists SQVTM and ANQGSEA. The CDR3, from cysteine to phenylalanine, totals 13 residues. Kept here is only the CDR3 DNA, which spans 39 bases and is read in frame from base 1. Trimming takes 6 bases from V and 2 bases from J, and the germline ends sit 14 bases apart.